The 25 T cell receptor beta chains below all came from one sample that was sequenced in a study of T cell responses to AZD1222 COVID-19 vaccine (dated by TCRdb to about 2021). Libraries came from the immunoSEQ multiplex PCR assay. Sourced from immuneACCESS, this table was stored by TCRdb with only in-frame sequences that have V and J called. A share of the clones is absent; for the studies checked, an unresolved V gene accounts for under half, and the remainder has no known explanation. The sample yields around 95,000 clones; about 87% were counted once. The top ten clonotypes cover about 1.7% of the sample. In light of the paper, this sample's time point label describes: baseline before first vaccination. This specimen was peripheral blood, taken on day 0 of AZD1222 vaccination. These receptors all stem from an adult in good health.

V usage is TRBV5-1 and J usage is TRBJ2-7; 9 bases map to TRBD1. The trim removed 3 bases at V and 6 bases at J, leaving 7 bases unmatched. CDR3 size: 14 residues. Germline assignment: CDR1 SGHRS and CDR2 YFSETQ. The CDR3 loop reads CASSYRDRDPEQYF. In DNA, the CDR3 is TGCGCCAGCAGCTACCGGGACAGGGATCCCGAGCAGTACTTC.

This clone was picked up a small number of times. The chain is built from TRBV19 and TRBJ1-2; TRBD1 matches 8 bases. The ends lost 3 bases at V and 2 bases at J; junction bases unmatched: 8. There are 16 residues in the CDR3. Germline V gives CDR1 LNHDA, CDR2 SQIVND (reference sequence). CDR3 sequence reads: CASSIGAGGLNYGYTF. The CDR3 bases are TGTGCCAGTAGTATCGGAGCAGGGGGCTTGAACTATGGCTACACCTTC.

The chain recombines TRBV11-1 with TRBJ2-7; possibly TRBD1 for D (5 bases). The V gene's germline CDR1 is SGHAT and CDR2 FQDESV (reference sequence). This CDR3 comprises 15 residues. The V and J ends lost 2 bases and 2 bases respectively, with 13 bases between them. The chain's CDR3 is CASSLMEQGPYEQYF. The DNA for the CDR3 is TGTGCCAGCAGCTTAATGGAGCAGGGCCCCTACGAGCAGTACTTC.

The CDR3 is CASSDSYQETQYF. The DNA for the CDR3 is TGCGCCAGCAGTGACAGCTACCAAGAGACCCAGTACTTC. The chain couples TRBV10-2 to TRBJ2-5; D unresolved. There are 13 residues in the CDR3. Between the trimmed V and J ends, which lost 3 bases and 0 bases, there was a span of 5 bases. Germline CDR1 and CDR2: WSHSY and SAAADI.

The V gene is TRBV6-5, the J gene TRBJ2-1; D not certain. CDR1 MNHEY and CDR2 SVGAGI come from the germline V gene. The V end was cut by 5 bases, the J end by 0 bases, with 11 bases between. This CDR3 has 15 amino acids. The CDR3 coding sequence is TGTGCCAGCAGTCGAGTTTCAAGCTCCTACAATGAGCAGTTCTTC. This sequence encodes CASSRVSSSYNEQFF.

This chain uses TRBV6-2 or TRBV6-3 with TRBJ2-7; D is ambiguous. Germline CDR1 is MNHEY and CDR2 is SVGEGT. V lost 2 bases, J lost 2 bases, and 7 bases lay in between. This CDR3 has 13 amino acids. The CDR3 DNA reads TGTGCCAGCAGTTACCTAGTAACCTACGAGCAGTACTTC. It translates to CASSYLVTYEQYF.

This rearrangement joins TRBV20-1 to TRBJ1-1; possible D gene TRBD1, 5 bases. The germline V gene has CDR1 DFQATT and CDR2 SNEGSKA (reference sequence). The CDR3 loop spans 14 amino acids. Trimming pared 3 bases from V and 7 bases from J, leaving 18 bases between. This chain's CDR3 is CSASEATGLNEAFF. The DNA for the CDR3 is TGCAGTGCTAGTGAAGCAACAGGACTCAATGAAGCTTTCTTT.

The J gene is TRBJ1-5, the V gene TRBV28, with a possible D match to TRBD1 (6 bases). The CDR3 runs 16 residues. CDR1 is MDHEN and CDR2 is SYDVKM in the germline V gene. Trimming took off 5 bases at V and 7 bases at J, with 21 bases between the two ends. The CDR3 here is CASSDPGAGVGQPQHF. As DNA, the CDR3 is TGTGCCAGCAGTGACCCAGGGGCAGGGGTCGGGCAGCCCCAGCATTTT.

This chain links TRBV3-1 (or the pseudogene TRBV3-2) with TRBJ2-5; D may match TRBD1 or TRBD2 (5 bases each). The length of the CDR3 is 15 residues. Germline CDR1 is LGHDT and CDR2 is YNNKEL (reference sequence). V gave up 6 bases and J gave up 4 bases, with 18 bases separating them. CDR3 protein: CASSRRDRLVETQYF. CDR3 bases: TGTGCCAGCAGTCGCCGGGACCGCTTAGTAGAGACCCAGTACTTC.

The chain couples TRBV5-1 to TRBJ1-6; D not resolved. The germline CDR1 and CDR2 sequences are SGHRS and YFSETQ. V dropped 0 bases and J dropped 7 bases, with 11 bases sitting between them. CDR3 length: 15 residues. The CDR3 loop is CASSLAGPGNSPLHF. DNA for the CDR3: TGCGCCAGCAGCTTGGCGGGCCCGGGGAATTCACCCCTCCACTTT.

This chain links TRBV6-5 with TRBJ1-1; D might be TRBD1 (5 bases). The length of the CDR3 is 15 residues. V was pared by 6 bases and J by 0 bases, with 14 bases between. Germline loops: CDR1 MNHEY, CDR2 SVGAGI. CDR3 sequence reads: CASRDQYRLNTEAFF. CDR3 DNA sequence: TGTGCCAGCAGGGACCAGTACAGGCTGAACACTGAAGCTTTCTTT.

The chain recombines TRBV11-2 with TRBJ2-7, with a weak D call TRBD2 (5 bases). The V and J ends lost 5 bases and 3 bases respectively, with 14 bases between them. The CDR3 covers 14 residues. The germline V gene has CDR1 SGHAT and CDR2 FQNNGV. The CDR3 DNA sequence: TGTGCCAGCAGCCCGGGGTTCAGCTTCTACGAGCAGTACTTC. Translated, it gives CASSPGFSFYEQYF.

The chain recombines TRBV29-1 with TRBJ1-1; 7 bases are shared with TRBD1. Germline values: CDR1 SQVTM, CDR2 ANQGSEA. The length of the CDR3 is 10 residues. Trimming took 7 bases from V and 8 from J; bases not matched to a gene: 4. The CDR3 spells CSASTGEAFF. The CDR3 DNA reads as TGCAGCGCCTCGACAGGGGAAGCTTTCTTT.

The gene calls are TRBV7-9 and TRBJ1-3; D possibly corresponds to TRBD1 (6 bases). The germline V gene encodes CDR1 SEHNR and CDR2 FQNEAQ (reference sequence). The CDR3 totals 17 residues. V shed 5 bases and J shed 2 bases, with 19 bases lying between them. CDR3 DNA sequence: TGTGCCAGCAGCCGCAGGGGTGCAGAAGGTACTGGAAACACCATATATTTT. Amino acid sequence: CASSRRGAEGTGNTIYF.

This clone was seen a single time. J is TRBJ1-1 and V is TRBV2; D is perhaps TRBD1 (5 bases). The ends were cut back, 4 bases at V and 4 bases at J, with 10 bases in the middle. The CDR3 extends over 13 amino acids. Germline CDR1 and CDR2: SNHLY and FYNNEI. Here the CDR3 DNA reads TGTGCCAGCAGTGGGGAGGGGATCACTGAAGCTTTCTTT. Amino acids: CASSGEGITEAFF.

This chain uses TRBV5-1 with TRBJ2-3, with 9 bases identical to TRBD2. In germline, CDR1 is SGHRS, CDR2 YFSETQ. The CDR3 is 17 residues long. J gave up 2 bases and V 0 bases, and 7 bases lay outside the gene matches. CDR3 sequence (DNA): TGCGCCAGCAGCTTGGAGCCTAGCGGGGCCTCCACAGATACGCAGTATTTT. Translating it yields CASSLEPSGASTDTQYF.

The chain joins TRBV15 to TRBJ1-4; TRBD1 might be the D (5 bases). Per germline, CDR1 LNHNV and CDR2 YYDKDF (reference sequence). The CDR3 spans 15 residues. Trimming removed 1 base at V and 2 bases at J, with 8 bases between. The CDR3 reads CATSRVPGTNEKLFF. CDR3 nucleotides: TGTGCCACCAGCAGAGTGCCAGGGACTAATGAAAAACTGTTTTTT.

The genes are TRBV29-1 and TRBJ1-1; D gene uncertain. V lost 4 bases to trimming and J lost 9 bases, with 18 bases between them. The CDR3 has 13 residues. From germline, CDR1 is SQVTM and CDR2 ANQGSEA. CDR3 nucleotide sequence: TGCAGCGTTGGGGTGGTGGGATCGGCCCAAGCTTTCTTT. Amino acids: CSVGVVGSAQAFF.

In its sample, this clone was seen once. The V gene is TRBV20-1, the J gene TRBJ1-2, with a tentative D call TRBD1 (6 bases). V was cut by 3 bases and J by 5 bases, with 13 bases left in between. There are 13 residues in the CDR3. Germline CDR1 is DFQATT and CDR2 is SNEGSKA (reference sequence). The CDR3 loop reads CSASLRGDYGYTF. The CDR3 region has the DNA TGCAGTGCTAGTTTAAGGGGGGATTATGGCTACACCTTC.

V gene TRBV5-1 combines with J gene TRBJ1-3; D possibly corresponds to TRBD1 (6 bases). Trimming took off 2 bases at V and 3 bases at J, with 12 bases between the two ends. CDR1 is SGHRS, CDR2 YFSETQ, per germline. The CDR3 runs to 15 residues. The CDR3 DNA sequence: TGCGCCAGCAGCTTTACAGGGAACGATGGAAACACCATATATTTT. Translating it yields CASSFTGNDGNTIYF. The whole variable domain, remainder taken from reference TRBV5-1 and TRBJ1-3, is KAGVTQTPRYLIKTRGQQVTLSCSPISGHRSVSWYQQTPGQGLQFLFEYFSETQRNKGNFPGRFSGRQFSNSRSEMNVSTLELGDSALYLCASSFTGNDGNTIYFGEGSWLTVV.

The gene calls are TRBV30 and TRBJ1-1; 7 bases fit TRBD1. The CDR3 runs 12 residues. Germline V gene data show CDR1 as GTSNPN and CDR2 as SVGIG (reference sequence). J was trimmed by 4 bases and V by 5 bases; bases with no gene match: 4. The CDR3 nucleotides read TGTGCCTGGGGGCAGGGGGGCACTGAAGCTTTCTTT. It translates to CAWGQGGTEAFF. Drawing the rest from reference TRBV30 and TRBJ1-1, the complete variable domain is SQTIHQWPATLVQPVGSPLSLECTVEGTSNPNLYWYRQAAGRGLQLLFYSVGIGQISSEVPQNLSASRPQDRQFILSSKKLLLSDSGFYLCAWGQGGTEAFFGQGTRLTVV.

The rearrangement links TRBV5-8 to TRBJ2-7; D not resolved. This CDR3 contains 14 residues. Deletions cut 6 bases from V and 0 bases from J, with 13 bases between. The V gene's germline CDR1 is SGHTS and CDR2 YDEGEE. The CDR3 DNA is TGTGCCAGCACCCCCGACCCGAACTCCTACGAGCAGTACTTC. Its protein product is CASTPDPNSYEQYF.

The chain employs TRBV20-1 and TRBJ2-5; D is undetermined. CDR1 is DFQATT and CDR2 is SNEGSKA in the germline V gene (reference sequence). The CDR3 is 11 amino acids. The V end was cut by 5 bases, the J end by 5 bases, with 9 bases between. The DNA of the CDR3 is TGCAGTGCTCCGCTAGGGGAGACCCAGTACTTC. Protein product: CSAPLGETQYF.

V is TRBV11-2 and J is TRBJ2-7; D gene uncertain. V was clipped by 3 bases and J by 0 bases, with 3 bases between them. Germline CDR1 is SGHAT and CDR2 is FQNNGV. CDR3 size: 12 residues. CDR3: CASSFDSYEQYF. The CDR3 bases are TGTGCCAGCAGCTTCGACTCCTACGAGCAGTACTTC.

This clone was recorded a few times. The chain employs TRBV20-1 and TRBJ1-5; D uncertain. With 3 bases removed from V and 7 bases from J, the gap between germline ends came to 10 bases. Per germline, CDR1 DFQATT and CDR2 SNEGSKA (reference sequence). The CDR3 extends over 12 amino acids. In DNA form, the CDR3 reads TGCAGTGCTAGTCGGGTGAACCAGCCCCAGCATTTT. Amino acids: CSASRVNQPQHF.